What follows are 7 T cell receptor beta chains derived from one specimen sequenced in a study of T cell responses to AZD1222 COVID-19 vaccine. Clones were read by immunoSEQ multiplex PCR, and TCRdb kept only the in-frame ones, dropping some. The sample lists some 67,000 clones; about 83% were seen once. The sample here was peripheral blood, taken 28 days after the second AZD1222 dose. The source of these receptors is an adult who received the AZD1222 COVID-19 vaccine.

The chain employs TRBV7-6 and TRBJ2-6, with a weak D call TRBD2 (7 bases). The CDR3 spans 18 residues. V lost 5 bases to trimming and J lost 2 bases, with 19 bases between them. The germline CDR1 and CDR2 sequences are SGHVS and FNYEAQ. The CDR3 loop reads CASSPSRGANTGANVLTF. The CDR3 DNA is TGTGCCAGCAGCCCGTCACGGGGGGCGAATACTGGGGCCAACGTCCTGACTTTC.

The chain is built from TRBV30 and TRBJ2-1; D is perhaps TRBD1 (5 bases). Germline CDR1 reads GTSNPN; CDR2 reads SVGIG (reference sequence). The CDR3 has 14 amino acids. The V gene lost 2 bases and the J gene lost 2 bases, with 10 bases spanning the gap. The CDR3, as DNA: TGTGCCTGGAGTCAGGGCAGGGCCTACAATGAGCAGTTCTTC. Translation gives CAWSQGRAYNEQFF. Full variable domain (missing parts from reference TRBV30 and TRBJ2-1): SQTIHQWPATLVQPVGSPLSLECTVEGTSNPNLYWYRQAAGRGLQLLFYSVGIGQISSEVPQNLSASRPQDRQFILSSKKLLLSDSGFYLCAWSQGRAYNEQFFGPGTRLTVL.

The chain carries TRBV6-4 and TRBJ2-2; no clear D gene. Germline V gene data show CDR1 as MRHNA and CDR2 as SNTAGT. The CDR3 has 15 residues. V was trimmed by 0 bases and J by 1 base, leaving 6 bases between them. The CDR3 loop reads CASSDSTVNTGELFF. The DNA for the CDR3 is TGTGCCAGCAGTGACTCGACGGTGAACACCGGGGAGCTGTTTTTT.

V and J are TRBV7-2 and TRBJ2-3; 7 bases are a match to TRBD2. The CDR3 is made up of 14 amino acids. The V gene end was trimmed by 1 base and the J gene end by 6 bases; junction bases not matched to a gene: 4. Germline V gene sequence: CDR1 SGHTA, CDR2 FQGNSA. The CDR3 DNA sequence: TGTGCCAGCAGCTTAGTTCCTAGCGGCGATACGCAGTATTTT. Translated: CASSLVPSGDTQYF.

The chain combines TRBV19 with TRBJ2-1; D gene uncertain. In germline, CDR1 is LNHDA, CDR2 SQIVND (reference sequence). This CDR3 contains 16 residues. V was trimmed by 3 bases and J by 0 bases, leaving 12 bases between them. CDR3 loop: CASSMRTPSSYNEQFF. CDR3 DNA: TGTGCCAGTAGTATGAGGACGCCGAGCTCCTACAATGAGCAGTTCTTC. The full variable domain, rest sourced from reference TRBV19 and TRBJ2-1, is DGGITQSPKYLFRKEGQNVTLSCEQNLNHDAMYWYRQDPGQGLRLIYYSQIVNDFQKGDIAEGYSVSREKKESFPLTVTSAQKNPTAFYLCASSMRTPSSYNEQFFGPGTRLTVL.

This clone is a singleton in its sample. The rearrangement joins TRBV4-3 to TRBJ2-3; D unresolved. Germline assignment: CDR1 LGHNA and CDR2 YSLEER. Between the trimmed V and J ends, which lost 2 bases and 2 bases, there was a span of 11 bases. CDR3 length: 15 amino acids. The CDR3 spells CASSQYIGPTDTQYF. The CDR3 DNA sequence: TGCGCCAGCAGCCAATATATTGGCCCCACAGATACGCAGTATTTT.

The chain is built from TRBV19 and TRBJ1-1; D is undetermined. Between the trimmed V and J ends, which lost 7 bases and 4 bases, there was a span of 13 bases. The CDR3 length is 13 residues. Germline V lookup: CDR1 LNHDA, CDR2 SQIVND (reference sequence). The CDR3 DNA reads TGTGCCAGTACCCCGGACCGTTTCACTGAAGCTTTCTTT. Protein sequence: CASTPDRFTEAFF. Looking up the rest from reference TRBV19 and TRBJ1-1 gives the full variable domain: DGGITQSPKYLFRKEGQNVTLSCEQNLNHDAMYWYRQDPGQGLRLIYYSQIVNDFQKGDIAEGYSVSREKKESFPLTVTSAQKNPTAFYLCASTPDRFTEAFFGQGTRLTVV.